A single sample is the source of the 29 T cell receptor beta chains below, sequenced in a study of blood T cells in healthy people across ages. Sample-barcoded 5' priming and a J-beta primer mix drove a second PCR of about 7 to 11 cycles. TCRdb reprocessed the 5' RACE reads via MiXCR and lists one record per CDR3 protein. The data contain about 1.1 million distinct CDR3 sequences, around two fifths of them singletons. The sample taken for sequencing was blood. The receptors derive from a man aged 18 to 29 in good health.

Details on this clonotype: The junction does not match germline at one end; this may be a read error. CDR3 region: CASREGQGRDYGHTF. For the CDR3, the DNA is TGTGCCAGCAGAGAAGGACAGGGGCGGGACTATGGCCACACCTTC. The V gene is TRBV7-8, the J gene TRBJ1-2; 9 positions agree with TRBD1. Germline V gives CDR1 SGHVS, CDR2 FQNEAQ. CDR3 length equals 15 residues.

This clonotype was observed a handful of times. This chain uses TRBV5-1 with TRBJ2-1, with TRBD2 matching over 14 bases. Per the germline V gene, CDR1 is SGHRS and CDR2 is YFSETQ. V shed 6 bases and J 7 bases; nucleotides not matched to a gene: 6. The CDR3 covers 15 residues. The DNA for the CDR3 is TGCGCCAGCAAGACTAGCGGGGGGGCTTGGAATGAGCAGTTCTTC. It is translated as CASKTSGGAWNEQFF.

This clonotype was recorded many times. This chain joins TRBV6-2 or TRBV6-3 and TRBJ2-7; D gene uncertain. Trimming left V 2 bases short and J 5 bases short, with 16 bases between. CDR3 length equals 15 residues. CDR1 MNHEY and CDR2 SVGEGT come from the germline V gene. The CDR3 sequence is CASSYPTASGHEQYF. The CDR3 DNA is TGTGCCAGCAGTTACCCAACCGCATCGGGCCACGAGCAGTACTTC.

The chain employs TRBV11-2 and TRBJ2-5; 7 positions agree with TRBD2. V shed 5 bases, J shed 3 bases, and the junction held 12 bases outside the gene matches. The germline V gene encodes CDR1 SGHAT and CDR2 FQNNGV. The CDR3 runs 16 residues. CDR3 nucleotide sequence: TGTGCCAGCAGCCTCGGGGAGGGGTTCGTTAAAGAGACCCAGTACTTC. Its protein is CASSLGEGFVKETQYF.

The chain carries TRBV7-9 and TRBJ2-3; the D is unclear. Deletions cut 1 base from V and 4 bases from J, with 12 bases between. This CDR3 has 15 residues. From germline, CDR1 is SEHNR and CDR2 FQNEAQ (reference sequence). The CDR3 DNA reads TGTGCCAGCAGCTTAGAGTCCCGTTTGGCAGATACGCAGTATTTT. This sequence encodes CASSLESRLADTQYF.

This clonotype came up a few times. The chain couples TRBV7-2 to TRBJ1-4; D uncertain. The germline V and J ends were trimmed by 5 bases and 0 bases, with 10 bases remaining between them. This CDR3 spans 15 amino acids. Germline CDR1 and CDR2: SGHTA and FQGNSA. The CDR3 sequence is CASSTSRSTNEKLFF. The DNA of the CDR3 is TGTGCCAGCAGCACTAGCAGATCAACTAATGAAAAACTGTTTTTT.

The chain couples TRBV2 to TRBJ2-5; D is undetermined. V dropped 1 base and J dropped 13 bases, with 22 bases sitting between them. Germline V lookup: CDR1 SNHLY, CDR2 FYNNEI. The CDR3 has 15 residues. For the CDR3, the DNA is TGTGCCAGCAGTGAAGAGGGTCTTCTGACCCACGAGCGGTACTTC. Its protein is CASSEEGLLTHERYF. Using reference TRBV2 and TRBJ2-5 for the parts outside the CDR3, the full variable domain is EPEVTQTPSHQVTQMGQEVILRCVPISNHLYFYWYRQILGQKVEFLVSFYNNEISEKSEIFDDQFSVERPDGSNFTLKIRSTKLEDSAMYFCASSEEGLLTHERYFGPGTRLLVL.

The chain links TRBV20-1 to TRBJ1-2; no clear D. The V gene's germline CDR1 is DFQATT and CDR2 SNEGSKA (reference sequence). CDR3 size: 12 residues. CDR3: CQSRTLNYGYTF. CDR3 DNA: TGCCAGTCCAGGACTCTCAACTATGGCTACACCTTC.

The rearrangement links TRBV20-1 to TRBJ2-3; 12 nucleotides align to TRBD2. The length of the CDR3 is 13 residues. Trimming at V came to 5 bases and at J to 8 bases, leaving 5 bases not matched to a gene. CDR1 and CDR2 (germline): DFQATT, SNEGSKA (reference sequence). The chain's CDR3 is CSAGSLAGGTQYF. The CDR3 nucleotides read TGCAGTGCTGGGTCACTAGCGGGAGGTACGCAGTATTTT.

As for this clonotype: One end of the junction fails to match germline, which may point to a read error. The rearrangement uses TRBV18 and TRBJ2-7; 8 bases line up with TRBD2. Germline V CDR1 and CDR2: KGHSH, LQKENI. CDR3 length: 14 residues. The CDR3 here is CASSQSGSSDEQYF. CDR3 sequence (DNA): TGTGCCAGCTCTCAAAGCGGGAGCTCCGACGAGCAGTACTTC.

Ten or more counts support this clonotype. The V call is TRBV29-1, the J call TRBJ2-1, with D possibly matching TRBD2 (5 bases). The germline gives CDR1 SQVTM, CDR2 ANQGSEA. The CDR3 has 14 amino acids. Trimming left V 1 base short and J 0 bases short, with 7 bases between. For the CDR3, the DNA is TGCAGCGTTGAAGGAGGGAGCTCCTACAATGAGCAGTTCTTC. Its protein product is CSVEGGSSYNEQFF.

In DNA form, the CDR3 reads TGTGCCAGCAGCCAAGATGCTGGAAACACCATATATTTT. This sequence encodes CASSQDAGNTIYF. The chain combines TRBV14 with TRBJ1-3; D is ambiguous. Germline CDR1 is SGHDN and CDR2 is FVKESK. With 0 bases removed from V and 2 bases from J, the gap between germline ends came to 2 bases. The CDR3 is made up of 13 amino acids.

In regard to this clonotype: A read error may account for a junction end that differs from germline. V is TRBV2 and J is TRBJ2-1; maybe TRBD1 (6 bases). The CDR3 loop spans 15 amino acids. Germline CDR1 SNHLY, CDR2 FYNNEI. CDR3 loop: CAGSGNRDTYNEQFF. The CDR3 nucleotides are TGTGCCGGCAGTGGGAACCGGGACACCTACAATGAGCAGTTCTTC.

This clonotype came up a few times. This rearrangement joins TRBV28 to TRBJ2-1; 9 nucleotides agree with TRBD1. Germline V gives CDR1 MDHEN, CDR2 SYDVKM. The CDR3 length is 15 residues. The junction had 10 bases not matched to a gene; V was cut back by 4 bases and J by 9 bases. For the CDR3, the DNA is TGTGCCAGCAGTTCCCAGCCCTACAGGGGGCGTGAGCAGTTCTTC. It is translated as CASSSQPYRGREQFF.

The chain carries TRBV20-1 and TRBJ1-2; a possible D gene is TRBD1 (6 bases). Per the germline V gene, CDR1 is DFQATT and CDR2 is SNEGSKA (reference sequence). Deletions cut 4 bases from V and 6 bases from J, with 15 bases between. CDR3 length equals 13 residues. The CDR3 region is CSAIPTGNDGYTF. The CDR3 DNA sequence: TGCAGTGCTATTCCTACAGGGAACGATGGCTACACCTTC.

The chain carries TRBV5-5 and TRBJ2-5; D is possibly TRBD1 (6 bases). The CDR3 is 15 residues long. The ends were cut back, 3 bases at V and 2 bases at J, with 14 bases in the middle. Germline CDR1 and CDR2: SGHKS and YYEKEE (reference sequence). The DNA for the CDR3 is TGTGCCAGCAGCTCCCCCAGGGGCGATCAAGAGACCCAGTACTTC. Its protein product is CASSSPRGDQETQYF.

The chain employs TRBV12-3 or TRBV12-4 and TRBJ1-1, with 8 bases lining up with TRBD1. With 6 bases clipped from V and 1 base from J, the junction kept 4 bases outside the gene matches. The CDR3 runs 14 residues. The CDR3 reads CASRGTGTNTEAFF. DNA for the CDR3: TGTGCCAGCAGGGGGACAGGAACGAACACTGAAGCTTTCTTT.

The gene calls are TRBV6-2 or TRBV6-3 and TRBJ2-5, with a tentative D call TRBD2 (7 bases). The CDR3 runs 15 residues. V gave up 5 bases and J gave up 5 bases, with 18 bases separating them. Germline CDR1 and CDR2: MNHEY and SVGEGT. CDR3 bases: TGTGCCAGCAGTAGAAACGGGGGGCATTTGGAGACCCAGTACTTC. It translates to CASSRNGGHLETQYF.

The count of this clonotype is one. The V and J genes are TRBV2 and TRBJ2-1; maybe TRBD2 (5 bases). The better agreement between TRBJ2-7 and the DNA end casts doubt on the J call. The germline gives CDR1 SNHLY, CDR2 FYNNEI. The CDR3 is 15 residues long. The CDR3 coding sequence is TGTGCCAGCAGCGTAGCGACTCCTGATTACAATGAGCAGTACTTC. It codes for CASSVATPDYNEQYF.

This clonotype was picked up a small number of times. CDR3 nucleotides: TGTGCCAGCAGTTTAAACCGGGACAGGGTTAGGTACGAGCAGTACTTC. Its translation is CASSLNRDRVRYEQYF. This chain links TRBV27 with TRBJ2-7; TRBD1 agrees at 9 bases. CDR3 size: 16 residues. From germline, CDR1 is MNHEY and CDR2 SMNVEV (reference sequence). The ends lost 2 bases at V and 4 bases at J; junction bases unmatched: 9.

This rearrangement joins TRBV12-3 or TRBV12-4 to TRBJ1-1; D gene ambiguous. This CDR3 is 12 amino acids long. Between the trimmed V and J ends, which lost 3 bases and 8 bases, there was a span of 10 bases. CDR3 sequence (DNA): TGTGCCAGCAGTTTTCCCGTTGCGGAAGCTTTCTTT. Encoded protein: CASSFPVAEAFF.

V gene TRBV7-9 combines with J gene TRBJ1-1, with D maybe TRBD1 (5 bases). The CDR3 sequence is 15 residues long. V was clipped by 4 bases and J by 4 bases, with 16 bases between them. Germline V gene data show CDR1 as SEHNR and CDR2 as FQNEAQ (reference sequence). The DNA of the CDR3 is TGTGCCAGCAGCTCAAGACAGCCCGGTGCCACTGAAGCTTTCTTT. Encoded protein: CASSSRQPGATEAFF.

V and J are TRBV25-1 and TRBJ1-1; 11 nucleotides match TRBD1. There are 16 residues in the CDR3. With V trimmed by 4 bases and J by 5 bases, 9 bases remained unmatched. The germline V gene has CDR1 MGHDK and CDR2 SYGVNS. The CDR3 is CASSARTGGWGTEAFF. The CDR3 nucleotides are TGTGCCAGCAGTGCCAGGACAGGGGGCTGGGGGACTGAAGCTTTCTTT.

This clonotype was recorded a few times. The chain uses TRBV6-1 and TRBJ2-5, with 8 nucleotides matching TRBD2. With V trimmed by 7 bases and J by 4 bases, 2 bases remained unmatched. The CDR3 spans 12 residues. Germline values: CDR1 MNHNS, CDR2 SASEGT. The CDR3 reads CASTSGGETQYF. The CDR3, as DNA: TGTGCCAGCACAAGCGGGGGAGAGACCCAGTACTTC.

The genes are TRBV5-1 and TRBJ1-2; D ambiguous. V lost 2 bases and J lost 4, with 9 bases in between. This CDR3 region has 13 residues. Germline CDR1 is SGHRS and CDR2 is YFSETQ. CDR3 nucleotides: TGCGCCAGCAGCTTAACAAAGGGCTATGGCTACACCTTC. Translated, it gives CASSLTKGYGYTF. The full variable domain, with the rest looked up from reference TRBV5-1 and TRBJ1-2, is KAGVTQTPRYLIKTRGQQVTLSCSPISGHRSVSWYQQTPGQGLQFLFEYFSETQRNKGNFPGRFSGRQFSNSRSEMNVSTLELGDSALYLCASSLTKGYGYTFGSGTRLTVV.

The genes are TRBV20-1 and TRBJ2-7, with 8 bases that match TRBD2. Matching the DNA end better, TRBJ2-5 makes the J call doubtful. Germline lookup yields CDR1 DFQATT and CDR2 SNEGSKA (reference sequence). The CDR3 extends over 13 amino acids. The CDR3 DNA is TGCAGTGCTGAAGGACTAGCACCAGAGACCCAGTACTTC. Translated, it gives CSAEGLAPETQYF.

The J gene is TRBJ2-1, the V gene TRBV7-2; 7 nucleotides agree with TRBD1. CDR1 and CDR2 (germline): SGHTA, FQGNSA. CDR3 size: 13 residues. J gave up 15 bases and V 4 bases, and 12 bases lay outside the gene matches. CDR3 DNA: TGTGCCAGCAGCTGGAATATGATACAGGGGAGGTTCTTC. The encoded protein is CASSWNMIQGRFF.

The chain employs TRBV27 and TRBJ2-3; 10 bases match TRBD2. CDR1 and CDR2 (germline): MNHEY, SMNVEV (reference sequence). This CDR3 region has 15 residues. With 7 bases clipped from V and 5 bases from J, the junction kept 9 bases outside the gene matches. The chain's CDR3 is CASTRSSGGGDTQYF. CDR3 sequence (DNA): TGTGCCAGCACCCGATCTAGCGGGGGCGGAGATACGCAGTATTTT.

This clonotype has only a few counts. V and J are TRBV29-1 and TRBJ2-3; D call uncertain. Germline V lookup: CDR1 SQVTM, CDR2 ANQGSEA. The CDR3 is 14 amino acids. V was clipped by 3 bases and J by 1 base, with 11 bases between them. CDR3 amino acids: CSVDLALGTDTQYF. DNA of the CDR3: TGCAGCGTTGATCTGGCGTTAGGCACAGATACGCAGTATTTT.